Following are 18 T cell receptor beta chains from one sample sequenced in a study of PD-1 blockade in classical Hodgkin lymphoma. The protocol was immunoSEQ multiplex PCR, while the TCRdb copy is restricted to in-frame clones and leaves out a portion. Of roughly 30,000 clones in the sample, 80% to 90% were seen once. Time point defined: cycle 4 day 1 (C4D1), after 5 to 7 weeks of nivolumab. Relapse after autologous stem cell transplantation occurred in every patient, and brentuximab vedotin exposure varied. It was by magnetic negative selection that CD4+ T cells were purified from thawed PBMCs. Source: CD4+ T cells from blood, taken before the fourth cycle of nivolumab. These receptor sequences come from a human donor with classical Hodgkin lymphoma.

J is TRBJ1-2 and V is TRBV6-4; 7 bases are a match to TRBD1. The V gene end was trimmed by 0 bases and the J gene end by 7 bases; junction bases not matched to a gene: 8. In germline, CDR1 is MRHNA, CDR2 SNTAGT. The CDR3 extends over 15 amino acids. The CDR3 nucleotides read TGTGCCAGCAGTGACTCAGGAGGGGGCATTGCTGGCTACACCTTC. Translation gives CASSDSGGGIAGYTF.

This chain links TRBV5-1 with TRBJ2-7, with TRBD2 matching 7 bases. Per germline, CDR1 SGHRS and CDR2 YFSETQ. This CDR3 has 15 residues. With 0 bases clipped from V and 2 bases from J, the junction kept 5 bases outside the gene matches. The CDR3: CASSLEPGRAYEQYF. CDR3 DNA: TGCGCCAGCAGCTTGGAGCCAGGGAGGGCCTACGAGCAGTACTTC. The full variable domain, its missing parts supplied by reference TRBV5-1 and TRBJ2-7, is KAGVTQTPRYLIKTRGQQVTLSCSPISGHRSVSWYQQTPGQGLQFLFEYFSETQRNKGNFPGRFSGRQFSNSRSEMNVSTLELGDSALYLCASSLEPGRAYEQYFGPGTRLTVT.

This clone was recorded only once. The CDR3 protein is CASSLGRGPPTDTQYF. CDR3 in DNA: TGCGCCAGCAGCTTGGGAAGGGGGCCCCCCACAGATACGCAGTATTTT. The chain carries TRBV5-1 and TRBJ2-3; 7 bases are a match to TRBD1. The V gene end was trimmed by 0 bases and the J gene end by 2 bases; junction bases not matched to a gene: 6. Germline V lookup: CDR1 SGHRS, CDR2 YFSETQ. CDR3 length: 16 residues.

A single count supports this clone. The rearrangement joins TRBV5-1 to TRBJ2-3; D gene ambiguous. Germline V lookup: CDR1 SGHRS, CDR2 YFSETQ. V dropped 6 bases and J dropped 2 bases, with 10 bases sitting between them. The CDR3 totals 13 residues. The CDR3 loop is CASNSMPTDTQYF. The CDR3 nucleotides are TGCGCCAGCAACAGCATGCCCACAGATACGCAGTATTTT.

This clone was seen a handful of times. The gene calls are TRBV7-8 and TRBJ2-7; a weak D match, TRBD1 (5 bases). V lost 6 bases and J 12 bases, leaving 18 bases between the germline ends. The germline CDR1 and CDR2 sequences are SGHVS and FQNEAQ. The CDR3 runs 12 residues. This CDR3 reads CASRPGQGALYF. The CDR3 region has the DNA TGTGCCAGCAGGCCAGGGCAGGGCGCCCTGTACTTC.

The V and J genes are TRBV19 and TRBJ1-5, with D perhaps TRBD1 (5 bases). Germline V CDR1 and CDR2: LNHDA, SQIVND (reference sequence). V gave up 5 bases and J gave up 4 bases, with 18 bases separating them. The CDR3 has 16 amino acids. The CDR3 loop reads CASSSPYRRRNQPQHF. The CDR3, as DNA: TGTGCCAGTAGTTCCCCCTACAGGAGGAGGAATCAGCCCCAGCATTTT.

The chain recombines TRBV7-4 with TRBJ2-1; 7 bases line up with TRBD1. This CDR3 region has 14 residues. V dropped 7 bases and J dropped 10; count of bases not matched to a gene: 13. Germline V gene lookup returns CDR1 SGHVT and CDR2 SQSDAQ. CDR3 residues: CASNDRDRFHEQFF. The CDR3 DNA reads TGTGCCAGCAACGACCGGGACAGATTTCACGAGCAGTTCTTC.

The rearrangement joins TRBV28 to TRBJ2-7; D gene uncertain. Germline lookup yields CDR1 MDHEN and CDR2 SYDVKM. Trimming pared 3 bases from V and 0 bases from J, leaving 15 bases between. The CDR3 totals 16 residues. In DNA, the CDR3 is TGTGCCAGCAGTTTTGTGCGCGGTCGGAGCTCCTACGAGCAGTACTTC. Amino acids: CASSFVRGRSSYEQYF. The variable domain in full, with the rest retrieved from reference TRBV28 and TRBJ2-7, is DVKVTQSSRYLVKRTGEKVFLECVQDMDHENMFWYRQDPGLGLRLIYFSYDVKMKEKGDIPEGYSVSREKKERFSLILESASTNQTSMYLCASSFVRGRSSYEQYFGPGTRLTVT.

The CDR3 reads CASSFATGGQSEKLFF. For the CDR3, the DNA is TGCGCCAGCAGCTTCGCCACAGGGGGGCAATCAGAAAAACTGTTTTTT. V and J are TRBV5-1 and TRBJ1-4; 8 bases fit TRBD1. The CDR3 has 16 amino acids. CDR1 and CDR2 from the germline V gene are SGHRS and YFSETQ. The ends lost 2 bases at V and 8 bases at J; junction bases unmatched: 11. Variable domain in full (rest from reference TRBV5-1 and TRBJ1-4): KAGVTQTPRYLIKTRGQQVTLSCSPISGHRSVSWYQQTPGQGLQFLFEYFSETQRNKGNFPGRFSGRQFSNSRSEMNVSTLELGDSALYLCASSFATGGQSEKLFFGSGTQLSVL.

V and J are TRBV28 and TRBJ2-1, with 16 bases aligning to TRBD2. CDR1 MDHEN and CDR2 SYDVKM come from the germline V gene. This CDR3 contains 19 residues. J was trimmed by 9 bases and V by 2 bases; bases with no gene match: 13. This CDR3 is CASSLIRGTSGGGRSEQFF. The CDR3 nucleotides are TGTGCCAGCAGTTTAATTAGAGGGACTAGCGGGGGGGGACGTAGTGAGCAGTTCTTC.

The chain recombines TRBV5-1 with TRBJ2-2; D is unresolved. The ends were cut back, 1 base at V and 0 bases at J, with 10 bases in the middle. CDR3 length: 16 amino acids. Germline V gene lookup returns CDR1 SGHRS and CDR2 YFSETQ. The CDR3 DNA reads as TGCGCCAGCAGCTTGTCGGTCCCGCCGAACACCGGGGAGCTGTTTTTT. It codes for CASSLSVPPNTGELFF.

In its sample, this clone was seen once. This chain connects TRBV6-6 to TRBJ2-7; 8 bases match TRBD1. The germline CDR1 and CDR2 sequences are MNHNY and SVGAGI (reference sequence). There are 13 residues in the CDR3. The V segment lost 6 bases and the J segment 4 bases; nucleotides outside the gene matches: 5. The CDR3 protein is CASRRGQGYEQYF. The CDR3 region has the DNA TGTGCCAGCAGGCGTGGACAGGGTTACGAGCAGTACTTC.

This clone was seen a handful of times. The chain combines TRBV4-1 with TRBJ1-3; D is uncertain. This CDR3 region has 15 residues. V was trimmed by 0 bases and J by 4 bases, leaving 10 bases between them. CDR1 and CDR2 (germline): MGHRA, YSYEKL. CDR3: CASSQDLGRGNTIYF. The CDR3 DNA is TGCGCCAGCAGCCAAGATCTAGGAAGAGGAAACACCATATATTTT.

The chain is built from TRBV12-2 and TRBJ1-3. TRBV12-2 is a recognized pseudogene. The CDR3 is made up of 13 amino acids. CDR3 sequence (DNA): TGTGCAAGTCGGAACTTCTCTGGAAACACCATATATTTT. This translates into CASRNFSGNTIYF.

This clone was seen once. This chain uses TRBV12-5 with TRBJ2-4; 9 bases match TRBD1. Germline V CDR1 and CDR2: LGHNT, FRNRAP. The CDR3 sequence is 14 residues long. The ends lost 6 bases at V and 4 bases at J; junction bases unmatched: 4. This CDR3 reads CASGLGTGKNIQYF. CDR3 DNA sequence: TGTGCTAGTGGACTTGGGACAGGGAAAAACATTCAGTACTTC.

J is TRBJ2-7 and V is TRBV5-1; TRBD1 agrees at 8 bases. V gave up 5 bases and J gave up 0 bases; unmatched junction bases: 7. Germline V gives CDR1 SGHRS, CDR2 YFSETQ. The CDR3 totals 15 residues. The CDR3 DNA is TGCGCCAGCAGTTTGACAGGGGTTAGCTCCTACGAGCAGTACTTC. This gives the protein CASSLTGVSSYEQYF.

The chain couples TRBV15 to TRBJ2-2, with D perhaps matching TRBD1 (6 bases). In germline, CDR1 is LNHNV, CDR2 YYDKDF (reference sequence). Between the trimmed V and J ends, which lost 1 base and 6 bases, there was a span of 18 bases. The CDR3 contains 17 residues. DNA of the CDR3: TGTGCCACCAGCAGAGCCGGCCCTAGGGGGTATGCCGGGGAGCTGTTTTTT. Protein sequence: CATSRAGPRGYAGELFF.

In this sample, this clone turned up a few times. V gene TRBV5-1 combines with J gene TRBJ1-6; 7 bases align to TRBD1. J gave up 8 bases and V 4 bases, and 6 bases lay outside the gene matches. From germline, CDR1 is SGHRS and CDR2 YFSETQ. The CDR3 consists of 14 residues. The CDR3: CASSQGGSDSPLHF. CDR3 in DNA: TGCGCCAGCAGCCAAGGGGGCTCTGATTCACCCCTCCACTTT.